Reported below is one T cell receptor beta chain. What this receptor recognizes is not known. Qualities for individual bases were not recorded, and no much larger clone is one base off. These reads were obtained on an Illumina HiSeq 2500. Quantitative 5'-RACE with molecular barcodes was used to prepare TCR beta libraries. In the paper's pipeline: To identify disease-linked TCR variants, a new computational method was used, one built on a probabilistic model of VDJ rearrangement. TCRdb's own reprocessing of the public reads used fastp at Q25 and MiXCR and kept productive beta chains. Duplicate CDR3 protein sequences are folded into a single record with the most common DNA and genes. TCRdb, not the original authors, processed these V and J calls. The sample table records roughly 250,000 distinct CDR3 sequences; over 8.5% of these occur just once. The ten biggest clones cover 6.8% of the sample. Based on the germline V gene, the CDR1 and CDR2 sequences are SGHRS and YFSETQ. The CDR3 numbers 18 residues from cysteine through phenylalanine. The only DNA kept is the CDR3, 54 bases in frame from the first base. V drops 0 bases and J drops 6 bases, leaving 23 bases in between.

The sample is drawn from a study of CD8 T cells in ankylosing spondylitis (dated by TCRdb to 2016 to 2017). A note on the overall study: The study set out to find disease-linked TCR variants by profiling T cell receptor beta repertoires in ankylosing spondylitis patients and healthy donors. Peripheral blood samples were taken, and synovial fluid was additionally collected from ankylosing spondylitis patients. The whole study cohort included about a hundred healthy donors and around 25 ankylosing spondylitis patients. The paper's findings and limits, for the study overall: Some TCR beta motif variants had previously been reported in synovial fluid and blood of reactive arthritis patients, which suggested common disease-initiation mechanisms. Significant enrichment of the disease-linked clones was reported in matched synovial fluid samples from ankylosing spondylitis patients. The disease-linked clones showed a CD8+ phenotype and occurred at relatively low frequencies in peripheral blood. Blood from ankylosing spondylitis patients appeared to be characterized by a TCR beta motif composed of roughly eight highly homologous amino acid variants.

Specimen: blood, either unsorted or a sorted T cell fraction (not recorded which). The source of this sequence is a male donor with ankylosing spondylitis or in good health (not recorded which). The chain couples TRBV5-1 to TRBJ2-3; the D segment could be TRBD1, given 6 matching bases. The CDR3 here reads CASSLAEEGDITADTQYF. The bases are TGCGCCAGCAGCTTGGCCGAGGAAGGGGACATCACTGCGGATACGCAGTATTTT. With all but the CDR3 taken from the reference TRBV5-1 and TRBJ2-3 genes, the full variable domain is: KAGVTQTPRYLIKTRGQQVTLSCSPISGHRSVSWYQQTPGQGLQFLFEYFSETQRNKGNFPGRFSGRQFSNSRSEMNVSTLELGDSALYLCASSLAEEGDITADTQYFGPGTRLTVL.